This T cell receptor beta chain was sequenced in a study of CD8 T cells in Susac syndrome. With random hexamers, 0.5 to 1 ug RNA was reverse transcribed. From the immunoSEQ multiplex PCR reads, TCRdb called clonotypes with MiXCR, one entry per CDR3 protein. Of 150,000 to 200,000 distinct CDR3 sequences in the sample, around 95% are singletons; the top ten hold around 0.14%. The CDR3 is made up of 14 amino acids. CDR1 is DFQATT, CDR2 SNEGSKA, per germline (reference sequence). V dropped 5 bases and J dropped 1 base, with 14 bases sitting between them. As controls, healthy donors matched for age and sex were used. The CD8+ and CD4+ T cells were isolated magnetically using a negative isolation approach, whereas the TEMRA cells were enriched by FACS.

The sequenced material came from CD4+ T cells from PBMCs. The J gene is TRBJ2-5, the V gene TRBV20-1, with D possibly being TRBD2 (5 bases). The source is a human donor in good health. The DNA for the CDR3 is TGCAGTGCTCGGACGGGCGGGCGCCAAGAGACCCAGTACTTC. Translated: CSARTGGRQETQYF.